A single sample is the source of the 14 T cell receptor beta chains below, sequenced in a study of shared clonotypes between healthy human individuals. Method: immunoSEQ multiplex PCR; TCRdb's copy keeps in-frame clones and lacks some. The sample holds hundreds of thousands of clones, roughly 70% seen once. Material for sequencing was memory CD4+ T cells sorted from blood. The subset: CD45RA-negative fraction. The receptors here all came from a woman in her thirties in good health.

This clone came up once. The chain joins TRBV5-4 to TRBJ2-3, with TRBD2 identical over 10 bases. Germline CDR1 and CDR2: SGHNT and YYREEE (reference sequence). There are 16 residues in the CDR3. The V gene end was trimmed by 4 bases and the J gene end by 2 bases; junction bases not matched to a gene: 7. The DNA for the CDR3 is TGTGCCAGCAGCCTAAGGACTAGCGGCTACACAGATACGCAGTATTTT. This gives the protein CASSLRTSGYTDTQYF.

The gene calls are TRBV7-2 and TRBJ2-7, with TRBD1 matching 9 bases. The germline V gene encodes CDR1 SGHTA and CDR2 FQGNSA. The CDR3 is 12 residues long. Trimming cost V 4 bases and J 12 bases; bases outside gene matches: 7. CDR3 in amino acids: CASSWTGAVGYF. DNA for the CDR3: TGTGCCAGCAGCTGGACAGGGGCCGTTGGGTACTTC.

Comment on this clone: Since a much larger clone is just one base distant, this may be a read error. The gene calls are TRBV20-1 and TRBJ2-1, with no clear D. This CDR3 is built from 11 residues. Germline loops: CDR1 DFQATT, CDR2 SNEGSKA (reference sequence). The V gene lost 3 bases and the J gene lost 12 bases, with 12 bases spanning the gap. This CDR3 is CSASGPTAQFF. The CDR3 DNA follows: TGCAGTGCTAGCGGGCCCACAGCGCAGTTCTTC.

The chain joins TRBV10-1 to TRBJ2-2; TRBD1 might be the D (5 bases). Germline-derived CDR1 and CDR2 are WNHNN and SYGVQD (reference sequence). This CDR3 comprises 15 residues. The germline V and J ends were trimmed by 2 bases and 0 bases, with 7 bases remaining between them. This CDR3 is CASSEGAANTGELFF. In DNA, the CDR3 is TGCGCCAGCAGTGAGGGGGCAGCGAACACCGGGGAGCTGTTTTTT.

This rearrangement joins TRBV25-1 to TRBJ1-3, with TRBD1 as a possible D gene (5 bases). V lost 2 bases to trimming and J lost 0 bases, with 8 bases between them. This CDR3 contains 15 residues. Germline V gives CDR1 MGHDK, CDR2 SYGVNS. For the CDR3, the DNA is TGTGCCAGCAGTGAAGCTGACAGCTCTGGAAACACCATATATTTT. This sequence encodes CASSEADSSGNTIYF.

Turning to this clone: The junction does not match germline at one end; this may be a read error. The chain couples TRBV6-5 to TRBJ2-3; 7 bases fit TRBD2. Germline CDR1 MNHEY, CDR2 SVGAGI. The CDR3 loop spans 15 amino acids. DNA for the CDR3: TGTGCCACCTCGCGGGGCCGGGACTACACATATACGCAGTATTTT. It specifies CATSRGRDYTYTQYF.

This chain connects TRBV4-1 to TRBJ1-4; D is uncertain. Trimming removed 4 bases from V and 8 bases from J, with 11 bases in between. CDR1 is MGHRA and CDR2 is YSYEKL in the germline V gene. This CDR3 has 13 residues. The CDR3 loop is CASSLLGGEKLFF. The CDR3 DNA reads as TGCGCCAGCAGCCTGTTGGGAGGCGAAAAACTGTTTTTT.

The chain employs TRBV25-1 and TRBJ2-1; no reliable D call. Germline V gives CDR1 MGHDK, CDR2 SYGVNS. This CDR3 contains 11 residues. V was shortened by 7 bases and J by 8 bases, with 9 bases between the two germline ends. The CDR3 DNA reads as TGTGCCAGCACCACCCCGGATGAGCAGTTCTTC. Protein product: CASTTPDEQFF.

This clone was observed many times. The J gene is TRBJ2-3, the V gene TRBV27; D gene ambiguous. Trimming removed 5 bases from V and 3 bases from J, with 15 bases in between. The CDR3 sequence is 15 residues long. Germline V gives CDR1 MNHEY, CDR2 SMNVEV (reference sequence). This chain's CDR3 is CASSDRLILTDTQYF. The CDR3 coding sequence is TGTGCCAGCAGTGACCGCTTAATTTTAACAGATACGCAGTATTTT.

The chain employs TRBV7-2 and TRBJ2-7, with D tentatively TRBD1 or TRBD2 (7 bases each). The germline V gene has CDR1 SGHTA and CDR2 FQGNSA. V shed 5 bases and J shed 3 bases, with 17 bases lying between them. The CDR3 is 15 amino acids. As DNA, the CDR3 is TGTGCCAGCAGCGGCAGGGGGGAGGGTTACTACGAGCAGTACTTC. This codes for CASSGRGEGYYEQYF.

A remark on this clone: A much bigger clone sits one base away, suggesting this may be a read error. This rearrangement joins TRBV7-2 to TRBJ2-3; 9 bases are a match to TRBD1. Germline lookup yields CDR1 SGHTA and CDR2 FQGNSA. CDR3 size: 16 residues. V shed 3 bases, J shed 0 bases, and the junction held 4 bases outside the gene matches. CDR3 loop: CASSLGGTGSTDTQYF. In DNA form, the CDR3 reads TGTGCCAGCAGCTTGGGCGGGACAGGGAGCACAGATACGCAGTATTTT.

This clone was seen only a few times. The rearrangement uses TRBV20-1 and TRBJ2-5, with unresolved D. The CDR3 has 11 amino acids. The V gene lost 4 bases and the J gene lost 5 bases, with 8 bases spanning the gap. Germline CDR1 and CDR2: DFQATT and SNEGSKA (reference sequence). The CDR3 region is CSAKPPETQYF. The DNA of the CDR3 is TGCAGTGCTAAGCCGCCGGAGACCCAGTACTTC.

A few counts support this clone. This sample also contains other DNA sequences that code for the same CDR3. The CDR3 loop reads CASSGTGNQPQHF. For the CDR3, the DNA is TGTGCCAGCAGTGGGACAGGCAATCAGCCCCAGCATTTT. The rearrangement links TRBV2 to TRBJ1-5, with D possibly being TRBD1 (6 bases). The CDR3 runs to 13 residues. Germline values: CDR1 SNHLY, CDR2 FYNNEI. Trimming cost V 4 bases and J 2 bases, with 6 bases left between them.

The rearrangement links TRBV11-2 to TRBJ2-1, with D unclear. This CDR3 comprises 11 residues. Germline CDR1 and CDR2: SGHAT and FQNNGV. V was cut by 5 bases and J by 8 bases, with 7 bases left in between. The CDR3 loop is CASSPFDEQFF. The CDR3 region has the DNA TGTGCCAGCAGCCCCTTTGATGAGCAGTTCTTC.